This entry is about one T cell receptor beta chain. What antigen it recognizes has not been identified. Base qualities are not recorded, but no much larger clone differs from it by a single base. The record originates from a study of cytomegalovirus exposure and HLA in healthy donors listed by TCRdb under 2017. A note on the overall study: An earlier analysis of several hundred of the donors reported 250 to 350 Gb of sequence data and roughly 110 million unique TCR beta sequences from about 179 million T cells. An early release that covered several hundred HLA-typed donors contained 250 to 350 gigabases of sequencing data and about 84 million unique TCR sequences. The genetic ancestry cluster associated with self-reported Caucasian donors included around 76% of the roughly 400 genotyped donors. The study aimed to test whether cataloging public T cell receptors could reveal signatures of past pathogen exposure. Using immunosequencing, the study profiled T cell repertoires from approximately 700 subjects and related those repertoires to cytomegalovirus serostatus. A separate validation cohort of approximately 130 different subjects was used in addition to the 666-subject first cohort. To predict cytomegalovirus infection status, the study combined high-throughput TCR immunosequencing, statistical association of individual TCRs with disease status, and machine learning. A later analysis re-examined previously published TCR beta repertoires from more than 550 donors and added high-resolution HLA genotyping to investigate patterns of TCR occurrence. Rather than using new phenotypic data, the later analysis identified candidate immune exposures from TCR beta sequences and from how often those sequences occurred across donors. An earlier analysis of several hundred of the donors applied high-throughput TCR beta sequencing to assess whether each TCR beta V gene segment acted as functional or pseudogenic. Donor age, sex, ethnicity and CMV serostatus were compiled together with the repertoire data. Genome-wide SNP genotypes for about 60% of the roughly 670 donors were used in a later genetic analysis, which treated that subset as a discovery cohort. All discovery cohort repertoires had been generated on a single sequencing platform. Both class I and class II loci were covered by HLA typing, at four-digit resolution. The number of donors typed differed by locus, with roughly 629-640 for A, B, C, DRB1 and DQB1, roughly 520 for DQA1, some 570 for DPA1, and around 430 for DPB1. Because of strong linkage in the cohort, four or five DR-DQ haplotypes were treated as single units for association and clustering. On average, around 200,000 unique TCR beta nucleotide sequences were sequenced per donor among 398 genotyped donors of the cohort, with 15% to 20% of those sequences being non-productive. Overall study results and their limits: A further reported finding was that TCR beta sequences accurately predicted the HLA-A and HLA-B alleles for most subjects in the first cohort. According to the authors, the approach could potentially be generalized to other disease states and immunological phenotypes. In vitro tests confirmed that a few of the cytomegalovirus-associated TCR beta chains recognize cytomegalovirus antigens. A total of 150 to 200 TCR beta chains were listed by the study as associated with cytomegalovirus. A later genetic analysis reported fewer N-insertions in productive TCRs among donors in an Asian-associated ancestry cluster than the 666-donor mean. In a later analysis, HLA-associated TCR beta chains were found to be more clonally expanded and to have lower generation probabilities than equally common non-associated chains. The classifier was reported to diagnose cytomegalovirus status with high specificity and sensitivity in both the original cohort and the validation cohort. The sequencing pipeline was judged likely to have produced a cluster of highly shared sequence variants as a technical artifact. Broadly in line with IMGT annotations, most TCR beta V segments showed up in productive rearrangements about 87% or about 30% of the time in an earlier analysis of approximately 600 of the donors. At a false discovery rate of 0.05, a later analysis linked around 15,000 TCR beta sequences to specific HLA alleles. When HLA alleles, especially DR and DQ, strongly co-occurred, TCR associations were difficult to assign to individual alleles. Sequencing depth was assumed to be roughly uniform across donors in the presence/absence analyses, though that assumption may not hold. Because HLA typing was missing for some donors at each locus, association tests included only the typed subset. Most TCR sequences were seen in very few donors, while some public TCRs were found in many individuals. In a later analysis, the rate of TCR association differed among HLA loci, with DRB1 alleles having the most associated TCRs and HLA-C alleles having the fewest. Fewer than 20 rarely observed V segments, including chromosome 9 orphons, were excluded from the earlier analysis of about 500 of the donors because counts were too low. Correlated functional status among segregating V segments might reflect linkage disequilibrium, but an unknown experimental factor could not be ruled out. A later analysis found that most CMV-associated TCR beta chains appeared HLA-restricted, with HLA associations seemingly driven largely by CMV exposure. This cohort had only TCR beta chains sequenced, and the lack of alpha or paired-chain data limited which features could be detected. An association between a missense DCLRE1C variant and V-gene and J-gene trimming of TCR beta chains was found in a later genetic analysis and replicated in an independent cohort. The only immune exposure information available for the cohort was CMV serostatus. In a later analysis, several top co-occurrence clusters were reported to appear linked to parvovirus B19, influenza, CMV and Epstein-Barr virus.

The cohort comprised some 730 healthy bone marrow donors. Cohort members were all nominally healthy when sampled, although unrecorded immune exposures were likely present. The donor tested CMV seropositive and was one of the 289 seropositive cohort members. A peripheral blood sample was provided by each donor, and peripheral blood mononuclear cells were used for TCR beta sequencing. The Qiagen DNeasy Blood Extraction Kit was used to extract genomic DNA from the blood cell samples. Receptor amplification or capture employed the immunoSEQ multiplex PCR assay. The multiplex PCR relied on a mix of 60 forward primers for TCR Vbeta segments and 13 reverse primers for TCR Jbeta segments. The CDR3 region of rearranged TCR beta genes was amplified from genomic DNA with a multiplex PCR assay. The Illumina HiSeq System was used to sequence the amplified TCR beta libraries as 87-base-pair reads. Regarding the original processing steps: A later analysis tallied tens of millions of unique TCR beta chains across the approximately 670 repertoires, and about 12 million of those chains were shared by two or more donors. A nearest-neighbor algorithm error-corrected the raw reads and collapsed the reads into unique sequences, merging closely related sequences to remove PCR and sequencing errors. V, D and J gene segments were assigned by aligning CDR3 sequences to IMGT reference sequences. For a sequence to be retained, a match of at least six nucleotides to both a V gene segment and a J gene segment was required. Rearrangements were classified as productive when the CDR3 lacked stop codons and remained in frame with V and J, and all other rearrangements were classified as non-productive. CDR3 was defined according to IMGT convention as the region running from the second conserved V-encoded cysteine to the conserved J-encoded phenylalanine. The earlier analysis of 450 to 750 of the donors excluded any sequence lacking an unambiguous match to a single V gene segment. An earlier analysis of 587 of the donors called V segments functional above 56.7% productive rearrangements and segregating when the between-donor standard deviation exceeded 5%. A statistical classification framework was developed to diagnose cytomegalovirus status using the catalog of TCR beta chain sequences. V and J gene assignment, in a later analysis, came from comparing TCR nucleotide sequences with IMGT/GENE-DB human TR gene sequences. Using the TCRdist pipeline, a later analysis assigned CDR3 sequences along with most-parsimonious VDJ recombination scenarios. In a later analysis, every TCR beta chain was defined by the combination of its CDR3 amino acid sequence and its V-gene family, and reads without a unique V-gene family were dropped. As a way to deal with suspected cross-contamination and a sequencing artifact, a later analysis dropped nearly 600 nucleotide sequences that were highly shared and had low generation probability. A later analysis calculated a clonal expansion index for each public chain from normalized within-repertoire ranks of inferred template counts. In a later analysis, generation probabilities were computed using a VDJ recombination model fitted to out-of-frame rearrangements, and the results were checked against IGoR. Hypergeometric tests were used in a later analysis to score TCR-TCR, TCR-HLA and TCR-CMV co-occurrence, with a repertoire-size bias correction applied to the TCR pairs. A later analysis estimated false discovery rates by permuting HLA or CMV assignments 20 times. In a later analysis, co-occurring TCRs were grouped using DBSCAN, and TCRdist sequence similarity was added for clustering within HLA-allele-positive subsets. For co-occurrence clustering, repertoires with fewer than 30,000 or more than 120,000 public chains were excluded, along with roughly 5 repertoires with anomalous nucleotide sharing. TCRdb carries this immuneACCESS record with in-frame sequences only. Its versions omit some clonotypes, under half of them owing to an unresolved V gene in the studies checked, with the rest unexplained. For V, J and clone size, that table is used; D and trimming come from the DNA. The sample yields over 150,000 clones; 80% were counted once. The ten largest clones take up 6.5% to 8.5% of the sample.

Sequences were obtained from PBMCs. This clonotype was obtained from a man aged 30 to 39 in good health and CMV-seropositive.

The DNA sequence is as follows: TGTGCCAGCTCACCGACTCAGGGGAACACCGGGGAGCTGTTTTTT. Its translation is CASSPTQGNTGELFF. The rearrangement combines TRBV18 with TRBJ2-2; the D gene is perhaps TRBD1, from 5 matching bases. Deletion took 3 bases off V and 1 base off J, with a span of 9 bases between the germline ends. Spanning cysteine to phenylalanine, the CDR3 consists of 15 amino acids. Left in the record is the CDR3 DNA by itself, 45 bases read in frame from the first base. Via the germline V gene, CDR1 is KGHSH and CDR2 LQKENI. The CDR3, completed at both ends by the reference TRBV18 and TRBJ2-2 genes, gives the full variable domain NAGVMQNPRHLVRRRGQEARLRCSPMKGHSHVYWYRQLPEEGLKFMVYLQKENIIDESGMPKERFSAEFPKEGPSILRIQQVVRGDSAAYFCASSPTQGNTGELFFGEGSRLTVL.